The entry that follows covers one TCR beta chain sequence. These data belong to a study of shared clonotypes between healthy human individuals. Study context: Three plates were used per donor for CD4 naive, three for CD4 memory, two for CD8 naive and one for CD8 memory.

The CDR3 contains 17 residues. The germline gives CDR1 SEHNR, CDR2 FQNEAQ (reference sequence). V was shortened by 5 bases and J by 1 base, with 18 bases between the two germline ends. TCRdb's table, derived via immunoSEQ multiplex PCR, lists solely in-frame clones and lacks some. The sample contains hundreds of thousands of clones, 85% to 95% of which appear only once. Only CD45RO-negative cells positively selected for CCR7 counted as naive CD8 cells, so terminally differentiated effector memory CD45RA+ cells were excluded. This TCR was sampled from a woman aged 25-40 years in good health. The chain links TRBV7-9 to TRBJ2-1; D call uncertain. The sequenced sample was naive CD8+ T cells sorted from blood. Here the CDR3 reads CASSPRPSAPSYNEQFF. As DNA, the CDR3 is TGTGCCAGCAGCCCTCGCCCGAGCGCCCCATCCTACAATGAGCAGTTCTTC.